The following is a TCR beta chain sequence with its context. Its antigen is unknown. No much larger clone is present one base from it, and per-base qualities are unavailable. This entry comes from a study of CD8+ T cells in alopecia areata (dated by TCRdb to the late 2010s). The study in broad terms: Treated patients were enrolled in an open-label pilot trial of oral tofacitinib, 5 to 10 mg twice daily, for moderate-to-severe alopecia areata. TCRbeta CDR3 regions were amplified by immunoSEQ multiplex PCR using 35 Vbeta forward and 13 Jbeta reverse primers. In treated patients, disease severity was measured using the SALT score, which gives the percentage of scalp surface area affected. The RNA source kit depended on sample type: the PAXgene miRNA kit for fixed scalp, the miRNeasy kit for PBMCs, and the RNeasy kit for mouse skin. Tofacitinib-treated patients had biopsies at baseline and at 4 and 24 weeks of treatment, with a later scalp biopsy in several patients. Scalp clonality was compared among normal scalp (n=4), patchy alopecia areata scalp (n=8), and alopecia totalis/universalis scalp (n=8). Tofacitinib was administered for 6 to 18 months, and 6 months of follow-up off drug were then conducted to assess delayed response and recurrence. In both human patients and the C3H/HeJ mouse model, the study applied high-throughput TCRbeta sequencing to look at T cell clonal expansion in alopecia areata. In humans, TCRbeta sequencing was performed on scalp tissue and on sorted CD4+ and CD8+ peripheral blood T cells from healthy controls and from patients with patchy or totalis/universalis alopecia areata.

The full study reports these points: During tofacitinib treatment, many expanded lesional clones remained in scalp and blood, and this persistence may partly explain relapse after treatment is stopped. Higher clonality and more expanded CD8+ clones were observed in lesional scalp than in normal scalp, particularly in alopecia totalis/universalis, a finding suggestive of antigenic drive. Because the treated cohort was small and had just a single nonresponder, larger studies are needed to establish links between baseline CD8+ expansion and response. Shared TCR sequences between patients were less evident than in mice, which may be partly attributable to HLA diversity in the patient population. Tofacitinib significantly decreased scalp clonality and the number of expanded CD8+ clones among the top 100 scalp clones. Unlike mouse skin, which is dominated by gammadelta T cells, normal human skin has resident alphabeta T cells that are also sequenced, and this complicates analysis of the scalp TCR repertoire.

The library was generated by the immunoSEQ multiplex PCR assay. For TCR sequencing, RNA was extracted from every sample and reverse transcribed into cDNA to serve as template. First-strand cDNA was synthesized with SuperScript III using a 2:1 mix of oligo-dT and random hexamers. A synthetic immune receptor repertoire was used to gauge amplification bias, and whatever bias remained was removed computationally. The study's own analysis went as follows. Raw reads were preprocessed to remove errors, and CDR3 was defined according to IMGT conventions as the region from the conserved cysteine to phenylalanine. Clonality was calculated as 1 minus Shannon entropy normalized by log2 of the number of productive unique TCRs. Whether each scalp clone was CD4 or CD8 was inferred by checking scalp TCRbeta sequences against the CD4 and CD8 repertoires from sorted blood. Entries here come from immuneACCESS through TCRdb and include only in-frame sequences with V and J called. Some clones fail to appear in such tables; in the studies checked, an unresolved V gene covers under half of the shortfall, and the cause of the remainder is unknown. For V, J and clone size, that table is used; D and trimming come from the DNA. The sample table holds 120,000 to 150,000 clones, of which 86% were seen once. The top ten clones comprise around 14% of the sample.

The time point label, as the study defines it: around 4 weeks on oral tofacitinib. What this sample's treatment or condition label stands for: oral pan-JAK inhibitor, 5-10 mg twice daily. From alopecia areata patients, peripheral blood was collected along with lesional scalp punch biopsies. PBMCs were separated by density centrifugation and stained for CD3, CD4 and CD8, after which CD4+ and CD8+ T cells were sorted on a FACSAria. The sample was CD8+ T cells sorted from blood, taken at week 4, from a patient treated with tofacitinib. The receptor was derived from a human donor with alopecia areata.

The CDR3 is CASNDRGWGTGELFF. The sequenced DNA: TGTGCCAGCAACGACAGGGGGTGGGGCACCGGGGAGCTGTTTTTT. This sequence uses TRBV6-5 and TRBJ2-2, with 9 central nucleotides matching TRBD1. The germline V gene specifies MNHEY as CDR1 and SVGAGI as CDR2. Reading from cysteine to phenylalanine, the CDR3 counts 15 amino acids. Only the CDR3 region is kept as DNA, spanning 45 bases read in frame from base 1. At the junction V is shortened by 7 bases and J by 4 bases; bases outside the gene matches: 7.